The 29 T cell receptor beta chains given below trace back to one sample, sequenced in a study of shared clonotypes between healthy human individuals. Profiling relied on immunoSEQ multiplex PCR, and the TCRdb table lists in-frame clones only, not all of them. The sample has about 300,000 clones, approximately 74% seen once; the top ten hold about a tenth. The sample was memory CD4+ T cells sorted from blood. Stated subset: CD45RA-negative fraction. The receptors here all came from a man aged 25 to 40 in good health.

This clone was observed a single time. The rearrangement uses TRBV30 and TRBJ1-3, with no clear D. Germline assignment: CDR1 GTSNPN and CDR2 SVGIG (reference sequence). This CDR3 is 14 amino acids long. With 5 bases removed from V and 0 bases from J, the gap between germline ends came to 11 bases. This chain's CDR3 is CAWEKRNSGNTIYF. The CDR3 nucleotides read TGTGCCTGGGAAAAAAGAAACTCTGGAAACACCATATATTTT.

The gene calls are TRBV7-9 and TRBJ1-2; 8 nucleotides line up with TRBD1. The CDR3 is 15 residues long. J was trimmed by 4 bases and V by 5 bases; bases with no gene match: 9. Germline V gene lookup returns CDR1 SEHNR and CDR2 FQNEAQ (reference sequence). The CDR3 here is CASSPPPGGGYGYTF. Written as DNA, the CDR3 is TGTGCCAGCAGCCCACCGCCAGGGGGCGGCTATGGCTACACCTTC. The variable domain in full, with the rest retrieved from reference TRBV7-9 and TRBJ1-2, is DTGVSQNPRHKITKRGQNVTFRCDPISEHNRLYWYRQTLGQGPEFLTYFQNEAQLEKSRLLSDRFSAERPKGSFSTLEIQRTEQGDSAMYLCASSPPPGGGYGYTFGSGTRLTVV.

This clone was seen once. The rearrangement uses TRBV28 and TRBJ2-5, with D perhaps TRBD2 (5 bases). Trimming removed 6 bases from V and 5 bases from J, with 19 bases in between. CDR1 is MDHEN and CDR2 is SYDVKM in the germline V gene. The CDR3 extends over 15 amino acids. CDR3 sequence (DNA): TGTGCCAGCAGCTCCACTAGTACCGTGTGGGAGACCCAGTACTTC. This encodes CASSSTSTVWETQYF.

The chain couples TRBV19 to TRBJ2-3; no firm D call. The CDR3 is 15 residues long. The germline V gene has CDR1 LNHDA and CDR2 SQIVND (reference sequence). V lost 3 bases and J lost 0, with 10 bases in between. The CDR3 sequence is CASSMVYASTDTQYF. The CDR3 DNA reads as TGTGCCAGTAGTATGGTATATGCGAGCACAGATACGCAGTATTTT.

This chain joins TRBV14 and TRBJ2-1, with a tentative D call TRBD2 (6 bases). This CDR3 has 15 amino acids. The V end lost 1 base, the J end lost 2 bases, and 9 bases lay between the germline ends. The germline V gene has CDR1 SGHDN and CDR2 FVKESK. The CDR3 DNA sequence: TGTGCCAGCAGCCAAGCCCGGGGGACCTACAATGAGCAGTTCTTC. Translated: CASSQARGTYNEQFF.

This chain connects TRBV5-4 to TRBJ2-5, with TRBD2 identical over 7 bases. The length of the CDR3 is 13 residues. The trim removed 4 bases at V and 4 bases at J, leaving 4 bases unmatched. Germline V gives CDR1 SGHNT, CDR2 YYREEE (reference sequence). CDR3 loop: CASSPWGGETQYF. The CDR3 region has the DNA TGTGCCAGCAGCCCGTGGGGGGGAGAGACCCAGTACTTC.

This rearrangement joins TRBV4-1 to TRBJ2-7, with D possibly matching TRBD2 (5 bases). The germline V gene has CDR1 MGHRA and CDR2 YSYEKL. CDR3 length equals 16 residues. Between the trimmed V and J ends, which lost 3 bases and 1 base, there was a span of 16 bases. DNA for the CDR3: TGCGCCAGCAGCCATTCAATCGGACTCAAATCCTACGAGCAGTACTTC. Protein product: CASSHSIGLKSYEQYF.

The chain uses TRBV2 and TRBJ2-7; D may correspond to TRBD1 or TRBD2 (5 bases each). CDR1 and CDR2 from the germline V gene are SNHLY and FYNNEI. CDR3 length: 13 amino acids. Trimming removed 4 bases from V and 4 bases from J, with 11 bases in between. The CDR3 is CASSGGVSYEQYF. The CDR3 region has the DNA TGTGCCAGCAGTGGAGGGGTTTCTTACGAGCAGTACTTC.

In this sample, this clone turned up many times. CDR3 loop: CASSQRTGTRGSEQYF. CDR3 nucleotide sequence: TGTGCCAGCAGCCAACGCACCGGGACTAGGGGGAGCGAGCAGTACTTC. This rearrangement joins TRBV14 to TRBJ2-7, with 8 bases aligning to TRBD2. CDR1 is SGHDN, CDR2 FVKESK, per germline. V lost 2 bases, J lost 6 bases, and 12 bases stayed unmatched. The CDR3 has 16 amino acids.

This clone was seen only a few times. The gene calls are TRBV7-2 and TRBJ1-2; 8 nucleotides align to TRBD1. The V and J ends lost 5 bases and 4 bases, in that order; junction bases with no gene match: 6. The CDR3 has 14 amino acids. Germline CDR1 is SGHTA and CDR2 is FQGNSA. The CDR3 DNA is TGTGCCAGCAGCCCTCGGGACAGGCGCTATGGCTACACCTTC. This encodes CASSPRDRRYGYTF.

In the case of this clone: In the same sample, other DNA sequences code for this CDR3. The V and J genes are TRBV18 and TRBJ2-3; no definite D call. Germline V gene lookup returns CDR1 KGHSH and CDR2 LQKENI. This CDR3 has 12 amino acids. Trimming took 1 base from V and 6 from J, leaving 5 bases between them. The CDR3 DNA follows: TGTGCCAGCTCACCACGGACGGATACGCAGTATTTT. This encodes CASSPRTDTQYF.

As regards this clone: This specimen includes other DNA sequences encoding the same CDR3. V usage is TRBV19 and J usage is TRBJ2-7; perhaps D is TRBD1 or TRBD2 (5 bases each). The CDR3 length is 13 residues. Trimming shortened V by 3 bases and J by 4 bases, and 10 bases separated the two germline ends. Germline CDR1 is LNHDA and CDR2 is SQIVND (reference sequence). This chain's CDR3 is CASSIGTKYEQYF. DNA of the CDR3: TGTGCCAGTAGTATCGGGACCAAATACGAGCAGTACTTC.

This clone has a handful of counts. The rearrangement joins TRBV10-3 to TRBJ2-7; D might be TRBD1 or TRBD2, each matching 6 bases. Germline CDR1 is ENHRY and CDR2 is SYGVKD. This CDR3 region has 13 residues. The V end lost 8 bases, the J end lost 6 bases, and 17 bases lay between the germline ends. Here the CDR3 reads CAIGGQGGTEQYF. The CDR3 DNA reads TGTGCCATCGGGGGGCAGGGAGGAACCGAGCAGTACTTC.

This clone was detected a few times. The J gene is TRBJ2-1, the V gene TRBV18, with 10 bases that match TRBD2. The germline V gene has CDR1 KGHSH and CDR2 LQKENI. This CDR3 region has 15 residues. V lost 5 bases to trimming and J lost 6 bases; unmatched junction nucleotides: 7. The CDR3 reads CASSESSGRINEQFF. CDR3 in DNA: TGTGCCAGCTCAGAGTCTAGCGGGAGAATCAATGAGCAGTTCTTC.

The chain carries TRBV5-6 and TRBJ2-3; 8 nucleotides agree with TRBD2. Germline V gene data show CDR1 as SGHDT and CDR2 as YYEEEE. Losses at the gene ends were 0 bases for V and 0 bases for J; bases not matched to a gene: 3. CDR3 size: 16 residues. This CDR3 is CASSLVTSASTDTQYF. The CDR3 DNA follows: TGTGCCAGCAGCTTGGTGACTAGCGCTAGCACAGATACGCAGTATTTT.

This chain uses TRBV7-2 with TRBJ2-3; D is uncertain. Per the germline V gene, CDR1 is SGHTA and CDR2 is FQGNSA. V lost 5 bases to trimming and J lost 2 bases, with 8 bases between them. CDR3 length: 13 amino acids. CDR3 residues: CASSNRYTDTQYF. The CDR3 nucleotides read TGTGCCAGCAGCAACAGATACACAGATACGCAGTATTTT.

The J gene is TRBJ2-4, the V gene TRBV30; D might be TRBD1 (8 bases). Trimming removed 2 bases at V and 4 bases at J, with 12 bases between. Germline CDR1 reads GTSNPN; CDR2 reads SVGIG (reference sequence). This CDR3 has 14 amino acids. The CDR3 DNA reads as TGTGCCTGGAGTCCACAGGGGGGGAAAAACATTCAGTACTTC. Protein sequence: CAWSPQGGKNIQYF.

The chain has TRBV18 and TRBJ2-7; no definite D call. Germline V gives CDR1 KGHSH, CDR2 LQKENI. With 3 bases removed from V and 5 bases from J, the gap between germline ends came to 11 bases. The length of the CDR3 is 13 residues. The CDR3 nucleotides are TGTGCCAGCTCACCTAGCCAGGACGACGAGCAGTACTTC. It is translated as CASSPSQDDEQYF. Full variable domain (rest looked up from reference TRBV18 and TRBJ2-7): NAGVMQNPRHLVRRRGQEARLRCSPMKGHSHVYWYRQLPEEGLKFMVYLQKENIIDESGMPKERFSAEFPKEGPSILRIQQVVRGDSAAYFCASSPSQDDEQYFGPGTRLTVT.

V gene TRBV5-1 combines with J gene TRBJ1-5; a weak D match, TRBD1 (6 bases). This CDR3 has 14 amino acids. CDR1 and CDR2 from the germline V gene are SGHRS and YFSETQ. V lost 3 bases, J lost 7 bases, and 14 bases lay in between. CDR3 in DNA: TGCGCCAGCAGCTCGGGACAATATGGGCAGCCCCAGCATTTT. Protein: CASSSGQYGQPQHF.

J is TRBJ1-5 and V is TRBV30; tentatively, D is TRBD1 (6 bases). The germline V gene has CDR1 GTSNPN and CDR2 SVGIG (reference sequence). This CDR3 contains 14 residues. V lost 1 base and J 6 bases, leaving 13 bases between the germline ends. The CDR3 DNA is TGTGCCTGGAGTGGGTTGGGGGGGCGTCAGCCCCAGCATTTT. This translates into CAWSGLGGRQPQHF.

DNA for the CDR3: TGTGCCAGCAGCGTAGTCCCTACTCCGGCCGGGGAGCTGTTTTTT. It specifies CASSVVPTPAGELFF. The chain links TRBV9 to TRBJ2-2, with D unresolved. The V end was cut by 0 bases, the J end by 6 bases, with 12 bases between. The V gene's germline CDR1 is SGDLS and CDR2 YYNGEE. The CDR3 is made up of 15 amino acids.

The chain employs TRBV27 and TRBJ2-1, with 11 bases fitting TRBD2. This CDR3 is 15 amino acids long. V lost 6 bases to trimming and J lost 10 bases; unmatched junction nucleotides: 11. Germline-derived CDR1 and CDR2 are MNHEY and SMNVEV (reference sequence). The CDR3: CASRSRRSGREEQFF. CDR3 DNA sequence: TGTGCCAGCAGATCCCGGCGTAGCGGGAGGGAGGAGCAGTTCTTC.

The J gene is TRBJ1-2, the V gene TRBV18; D remains ambiguous. V lost 0 bases, J lost 0 bases, and 8 bases lay in between. The CDR3 sequence is 15 residues long. Germline V gene sequence: CDR1 KGHSH, CDR2 LQKENI. The DNA of the CDR3 is TGTGCCAGCTCACCACCGCCAGGAACTAACTATGGCTACACCTTC. Translated, it gives CASSPPPGTNYGYTF.

This chain connects TRBV5-1 to TRBJ1-1; a weak D match, TRBD1 (5 bases). Germline loops: CDR1 SGHRS, CDR2 YFSETQ. V gave up 0 bases and J gave up 0 bases, with 9 bases separating them. The CDR3 runs to 15 residues. CDR3 in amino acids: CASSLGGTVNTEAFF. The CDR3 coding sequence is TGCGCCAGCAGCTTGGGAGGGACCGTGAACACTGAAGCTTTCTTT.

V gene TRBV10-3 combines with J gene TRBJ1-2; D is unresolved. Trimming pared 0 bases from V and 0 bases from J, leaving 5 bases between. Germline loops: CDR1 ENHRY, CDR2 SYGVKD. This CDR3 is built from 14 residues. The CDR3 DNA is TGTGCCATCAGTGAGTCGAAGACTAACTATGGCTACACCTTC. Translation: CAISESKTNYGYTF.

The table lists this clone with a few counts. V gene TRBV6-1 combines with J gene TRBJ2-4; perhaps TRBD1 as D (6 bases). V lost 0 bases and J 0 bases, leaving 12 bases between the germline ends. This CDR3 contains 17 residues. Germline V gene sequence: CDR1 MNHNS, CDR2 SASEGT. CDR3: CASSEAGTRLAKNIQYF. DNA of the CDR3: TGTGCCAGCAGTGAAGCGGGGACAAGGCTAGCCAAAAACATTCAGTACTTC.

The chain is built from TRBV10-3 and TRBJ2-2, with no clear D. In germline, CDR1 is ENHRY, CDR2 SYGVKD. The CDR3 consists of 13 residues. Between the trimmed V and J ends, which lost 2 bases and 3 bases, there was a span of 4 bases. The CDR3 is CAISESDTGELFF. The CDR3 bases are TGTGCCATCAGTGAGAGTGACACCGGGGAGCTGTTTTTT.

The rearrangement uses TRBV15 and TRBJ1-1, with a tentative D call TRBD1 (6 bases). The V end was cut by 3 bases, the J end by 1 base, with 15 bases between. The CDR3 covers 16 residues. Germline loops: CDR1 LNHNV, CDR2 YYDKDF (reference sequence). CDR3 sequence reads: CATSRTLGGQNTEAFF. For the CDR3, the DNA is TGTGCCACCAGCAGGACCCTCGGGGGACAGAACACTGAAGCTTTCTTT.

This clone has just a few counts. This rearrangement joins TRBV14 to TRBJ2-7; D not certain. The CDR3 is 13 amino acids. The V gene's germline CDR1 is SGHDN and CDR2 FVKESK. V was pared by 3 bases and J by 3 bases, with 9 bases between. The CDR3 nucleotides are TGTGCCAGCAGCCAGGGTCTCTACTACGAGCAGTACTTC. This encodes CASSQGLYYEQYF.